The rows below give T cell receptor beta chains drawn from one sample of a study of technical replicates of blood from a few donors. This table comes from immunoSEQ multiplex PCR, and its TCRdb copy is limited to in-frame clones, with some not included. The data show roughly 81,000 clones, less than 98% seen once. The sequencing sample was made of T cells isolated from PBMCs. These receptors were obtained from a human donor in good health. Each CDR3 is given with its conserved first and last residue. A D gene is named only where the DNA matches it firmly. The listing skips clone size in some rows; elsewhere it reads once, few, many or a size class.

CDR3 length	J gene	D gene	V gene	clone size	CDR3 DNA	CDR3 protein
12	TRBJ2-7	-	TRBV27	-	TGTGCCACCGGGACACCGGCCTACGAGCAGTACTTC	CATGTPAYEQYF
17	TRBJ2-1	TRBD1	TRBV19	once	TGTGCCAGTCAAACAGGGGTTAGCCTCCGGTCCTACAATGAGCAGTTCTTC	CASQTGVSLRSYNEQFF
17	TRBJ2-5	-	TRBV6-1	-	TGTGCCAGCAGTGAAGGTGGGGGCAGGGCGAGGCAAGAGACCCAGTACTTC	CASSEGGGRARQETQYF
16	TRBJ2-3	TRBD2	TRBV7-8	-	TGTGCCAGCAGCCTAAGGACTAGCAGTAGCACAGATACGCAGTATTTT	CASSLRTSSSTDTQYF
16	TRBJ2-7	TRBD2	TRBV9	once	TGTGCCAGCAGCCTCGGACTAGCGGGGGGCTCCTACGAGCAGTACTTC	CASSLGLAGGSYEQYF
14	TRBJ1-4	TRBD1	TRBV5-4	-	TGTGCCAGCAGCATCGGACAGGGAGGCGAAAAACTGTTTTTT	CASSIGQGGEKLFF
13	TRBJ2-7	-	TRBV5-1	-	TGCGCCAGCAGCTTGGCGGACAGCGACGAGCAGTACTTC	CASSLADSDEQYF
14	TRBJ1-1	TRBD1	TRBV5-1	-	TGCGCCAGCAGCTTGGCCTCGGGACAGGGGGCGGCTTTCTTT	CASSLASGQGAAFF
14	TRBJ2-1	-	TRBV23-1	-	TGCGCCAGCAAGCCTTTTGACAGGCACAATGAGCAGTTCTTC	CASKPFDRHNEQFF
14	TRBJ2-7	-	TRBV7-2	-	TGTGCCAGCAGCCTCCCCGGACAGACCTACGAGCAGTACTTC	CASSLPGQTYEQYF
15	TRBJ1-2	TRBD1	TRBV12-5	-	TGTGCTAGTGGTCCATCCGGGACAGGGGGCGGTGGCTACACCTTC	CASGPSGTGGGGYTF
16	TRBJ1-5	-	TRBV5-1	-	TGCGCCAGCAGCTTGGACGGACAGCTCTACAATCAGCCCCAGCATTTT	CASSLDGQLYNQPQHF
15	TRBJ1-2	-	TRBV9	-	TGTGCCAGCCTCCCTCCTAAAACAGGGTCCTATGGCTACACCTTC	CASLPPKTGSYGYTF
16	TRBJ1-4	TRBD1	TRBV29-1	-	TGCAGCGTTGAGAGTTTGGGACAGGGGGAGGATGAAAAACTGTTTTTT	CSVESLGQGEDEKLFF
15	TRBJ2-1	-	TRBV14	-	TGTGCCAGCAGCCAAGAAGTGGCGGATCCCTATGAGCAGTTCTTC	CASSQEVADPYEQFF
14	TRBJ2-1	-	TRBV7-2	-	TGTGCCAGCAGCTTAGGACAGGCAATCAATGAGCAGTTCTTC	CASSLGQAINEQFF
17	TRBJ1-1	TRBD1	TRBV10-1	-	TGCGCCAGCAGCCCAGACAGGGGATCCTTCATGAACACTGAAGCTTTCTTT	CASSPDRGSFMNTEAFF
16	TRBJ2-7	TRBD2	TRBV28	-	TGTGCCAGCAGTTTACGGGGGACTAGCGGGATCGGCGAGCAGTACTTC	CASSLRGTSGIGEQYF
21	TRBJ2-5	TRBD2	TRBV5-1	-	TGCGCCAGCAGCTTGGGGGTTACTAGCGGGAGTCCTCCCTTACCTCAAGAGACCCAGTACTTC	CASSLGVTSGSPPLPQETQYF
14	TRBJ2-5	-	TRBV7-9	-	TGTGCCAGCAGCACACCGGGACAAAAAGAGACCCAGTACTTC	CASSTPGQKETQYF
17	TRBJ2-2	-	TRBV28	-	TGTGCCAGCAGTACGGCTAGCGCATCAGGTGCTTTAGGGGAGCTGTTTTTT	CASSTASASGALGELFF
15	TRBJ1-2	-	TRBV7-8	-	TGTGCCAGCAGCGCCCGACAGGATTCGCTCTATGGCTACACCTTC	CASSARQDSLYGYTF
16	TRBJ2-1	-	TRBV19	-	TGTGCCAGTACCCTTCGTGCGGGGGCCACCTACAATGAGCAGTTCTTC	CASTLRAGATYNEQFF
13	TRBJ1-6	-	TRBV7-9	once	TGTGCCAGCAGCACGCCTGGCCTTTCACCCCTCCACTTT	CASSTPGLSPLHF
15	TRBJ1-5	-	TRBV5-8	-	TGTGCCAGCAGCCCCTCGACAACAGCTGGTCAGCCCCAGCATTTT	CASSPSTTAGQPQHF
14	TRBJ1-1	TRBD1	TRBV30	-	TGTGCCTGCCTTGGGACAGAGCTAAACACTGAAGCTTTCTTT	CACLGTELNTEAFF
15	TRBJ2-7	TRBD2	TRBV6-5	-	TGTGCCAGCAGTTACATCACTAGCGGGAATAGCGAGCAGTACTTC	CASSYITSGNSEQYF
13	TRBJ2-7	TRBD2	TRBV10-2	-	TGCGCCAGCAGCAAAGCGGGAGCCTACGAGCAGTACTTC	CASSKAGAYEQYF
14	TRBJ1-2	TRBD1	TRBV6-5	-	TGTGCCAGCAACAGGGACAGGGGTACAAATGGCTACACCTTC	CASNRDRGTNGYTF
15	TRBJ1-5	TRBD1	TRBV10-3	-	TGTGCCATCAGTGAGTCGGACAGGTACAATCAGCCCCAGCATTTT	CAISESDRYNQPQHF
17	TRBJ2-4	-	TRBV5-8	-	TGTGCCAGCAGCTTGGGTGGTAGCGGACTAGCCAAAAACATTCAGTACTTC	CASSLGGSGLAKNIQYF
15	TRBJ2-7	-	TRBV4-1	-	TGCGCCAGCAGCCAAGAGGAGTTCCCCTCCTACGAGCAGTACTTC	CASSQEEFPSYEQYF
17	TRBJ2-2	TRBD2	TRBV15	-	TGTGCCACCAGCGGCCTGCTAGCGGGAGGATATACCGGGGAGCTGTTTTTT	CATSGLLAGGYTGELFF
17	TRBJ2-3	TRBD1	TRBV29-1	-	TGCAGCGTTGAAGATCGCCCTTACAGGGGGAGCACAGATACGCAGTATTTT	CSVEDRPYRGSTDTQYF
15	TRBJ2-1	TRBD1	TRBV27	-	TGTGCCAGCGGGACAGGGTCACTATCCTACAATGAGCAGTTCTTC	CASGTGSLSYNEQFF